Presented here are 10 T cell receptor beta chains from one specimen sequenced in a study of CD8 T cells in ankylosing spondylitis. TCRdb itself ran the 5' RACE reads through MiXCR, one entry per CDR3 protein. Of fewer than 450,000 distinct CDR3 sequences listed, more than 15% are singletons. No cognate antigen is known for these TCRs. Regarding the study as a whole: Within ankylosing spondylitis blood, a TCR beta motif made up of several highly homologous variants appeared to be characteristic.

Input material: blood, either unsorted or a sorted T cell fraction (not recorded which). The receptors come from a male donor with ankylosing spondylitis.

This clonotype has ten or more counts. V gene TRBV12-3 or TRBV12-4 combines with J gene TRBJ1-5, with D uncertain. Trimming stripped 1 base from V and 2 bases from J, with 9 bases between. This CDR3 is 15 amino acids long. The CDR3 DNA follows: TGTGCCAGCAGTTTAGGGGGAGGAGGCAATCAGCCCCAGCATTTT. Amino acid sequence: CASSLGGGGNQPQHF.

This chain connects TRBV25-1 to TRBJ2-2; 14 nucleotides agree with TRBD2. Germline CDR1 MGHDK, CDR2 SYGVNS. The CDR3 contains 17 residues. Trimming took 7 bases from V and 5 from J; bases not matched to a gene: 9. The CDR3 nucleotides are TGTGCCAGCACCGGGACTAGCGGGAGCAAGAGGACCGGGGAGCTGTTTTTT. This sequence encodes CASTGTSGSKRTGELFF.

This clonotype was counted between two and nine times. This chain uses TRBV30 with TRBJ1-2, with a weak D call TRBD1 (5 bases). This CDR3 has 15 residues. V lost 0 bases and J lost 2, with 13 bases in between. In germline, CDR1 is GTSNPN, CDR2 SVGIG (reference sequence). CDR3 sequence (DNA): TGTGCCTGGAGTGTGATGGGGCGAAAGAACTATGGCTACACCTTC. This sequence encodes CAWSVMGRKNYGYTF.

A few counts support this clonotype. This chain links TRBV2 with TRBJ2-6; D unresolved. The V gene lost 2 bases and the J gene lost 4 bases, with 12 bases spanning the gap. Germline assignment: CDR1 SNHLY and CDR2 FYNNEI. This CDR3 has 16 amino acids. CDR3 protein: CASSEWAQDGANVLTF. In DNA form, the CDR3 reads TGTGCCAGCAGTGAATGGGCTCAAGACGGGGCCAACGTCCTGACTTTC. Based on the CDR3 plus reference TRBV2 and TRBJ2-6, the full variable domain is EPEVTQTPSHQVTQMGQEVILRCVPISNHLYFYWYRQILGQKVEFLVSFYNNEISEKSEIFDDQFSVERPDGSNFTLKIRSTKLEDSAMYFCASSEWAQDGANVLTFGAGSRLTVL.

This clonotype showed up just a few times. This chain uses TRBV20-1 with TRBJ2-1; D is uncertain. CDR1 and CDR2 (germline): DFQATT, SNEGSKA (reference sequence). The CDR3 loop spans 11 amino acids. Written as DNA, the CDR3 is TGCAGGGAAATTAGTCGTCGCGAGCAGTTCTTC. This encodes CREISRREQFF.

The V and J genes are TRBV6-4 and TRBJ2-2, with a weak D call TRBD2 (6 bases). V lost 8 bases and J lost 4, with 14 bases in between. Germline-derived CDR1 and CDR2 are MRHNA and SNTAGT. CDR3 length equals 14 residues. CDR3 in amino acids: CASWTRGSTGELFF. The CDR3 DNA reads TGTGCCAGCTGGACCCGGGGGTCCACCGGGGAGCTGTTTTTT.

This clonotype was found many times. The V gene is TRBV4-1, the J gene TRBJ2-5; possibly TRBD1 for D (6 bases). The V gene lost 2 bases and the J gene lost 1 base, with 20 bases spanning the gap. This CDR3 has 18 residues. Germline V gene sequence: CDR1 MGHRA, CDR2 YSYEKL. CDR3: CASSQKPKGGPGQETQYF. In nucleotides, the CDR3 is TGCGCCAGCAGCCAAAAACCAAAAGGGGGACCAGGCCAAGAGACCCAGTACTTC.

V gene TRBV5-1 combines with J gene TRBJ2-7, with 9 bases that match TRBD1. V shed 4 bases, J shed 5 bases, and the junction held 10 bases outside the gene matches. CDR3 length equals 15 residues. Germline CDR1 and CDR2: SGHRS and YFSETQ. CDR3 protein: CASSKNRDRADEQYF. Here the CDR3 DNA reads TGCGCCAGCAGCAAAAACCGGGACAGGGCGGACGAGCAGTACTTC. Full variable domain (rest looked up from reference TRBV5-1 and TRBJ2-7): KAGVTQTPRYLIKTRGQQVTLSCSPISGHRSVSWYQQTPGQGLQFLFEYFSETQRNKGNFPGRFSGRQFSNSRSEMNVSTLELGDSALYLCASSKNRDRADEQYFGPGTRLTVT.

Only a few counts were recorded for this clonotype. The chain recombines TRBV5-1 with TRBJ1-1; D unclear. CDR1 and CDR2 (germline): SGHRS, YFSETQ. V was pared by 1 base and J by 1 base, with 8 bases between. CDR3 length equals 14 residues. The CDR3: CASSLHSTNTEAFF. In nucleotides, the CDR3 is TGCGCCAGCAGCTTGCATTCGACGAACACTGAAGCTTTCTTT.

The chain links TRBV20-1 to TRBJ1-5, with 9 bases fitting TRBD1. The CDR3 consists of 13 residues. The J segment lost 7 bases and the V segment lost 5 bases, leaving 6 bases of the junction unmatched. Germline V lookup: CDR1 DFQATT, CDR2 SNEGSKA (reference sequence). DNA for the CDR3: TGCAGTGCTGCACAGGGGGCTGGGCAGCCCCAGCATTTT. It encodes CSAAQGAGQPQHF.